This TCR beta chain came from a study of blood T cell repertoires in COVID-19. The overall study: COVID-19 samples, acute and convalescent, were from the United States, Italy and Spain. PBMCs, B-cell-depleted T cells, or T cells provided the cDNA or gDNA that made up the material.

V lost 5 bases to trimming and J lost 6 bases; unmatched junction nucleotides: 9. CDR1 and CDR2 (germline): MDHEN, SYDVKM. The CDR3 covers 15 residues. In the original workflow: Reference gene primer amplification gave estimated nucleated cell counts. The method was immunoSEQ multiplex PCR; TCRdb's version includes in-frame clones alone and lacks a portion of them. Clone size and V and J calls were adopted from that table, with D and trimming inferred from the DNA. The sample gives tens of thousands of clones, roughly 87% of which show up once; 5% to 8% is in the top ten. V usage is TRBV28 and J usage is TRBJ2-7; TRBD1 matches at 11 bases. The sequenced sample consisted of peripheral blood. The sequence derives from a woman aged 45-59 years with acute or convalescent COVID-19. CDR3 region: CASSGRTGGFSEQYF. In DNA form, the CDR3 reads TGTGCCAGCAGTGGCCGGACAGGGGGCTTTAGCGAGCAGTACTTC.